A single sample gave rise to the 3 T cell receptor beta chains below, sequenced in a study of blood T cell repertoires in COVID-19. The table came from immunoSEQ multiplex PCR; TCRdb's copy has only in-frame clones and leaves some out. The profile shows more than 80,000 clones, approximately 87% of them singletons. Sequenced: peripheral blood. The receptors stem from a human donor with active COVID-19. The donor label of this sample is uncertain.

This clone showed up just a few times. The chain employs TRBV9 and TRBJ1-5; TRBD1 might be the D (6 bases). The CDR3 totals 14 residues. Between the trimmed V and J ends, which lost 0 bases and 6 bases, there was a span of 10 bases. Per germline, CDR1 SGDLS and CDR2 YYNGEE. This CDR3 is CASSVDGGPQPQHF. The CDR3 DNA follows: TGTGCCAGCAGCGTAGATGGGGGCCCTCAGCCCCAGCATTTT.

This rearrangement joins TRBV12-3 or TRBV12-4 to TRBJ2-7, with a tentative D call TRBD2 (5 bases). The CDR3 runs to 13 residues. With 5 bases removed from V and 3 bases from J, the gap between germline ends came to 11 bases. CDR3 amino acids: CASSRTFHYEQYF. The DNA for the CDR3 is TGTGCCAGCAGTAGGACTTTCCACTACGAGCAGTACTTC.

This clone was observed a single time. The chain joins TRBV6-5 to TRBJ1-1; 8 positions match TRBD1. Germline V gives CDR1 MNHEY, CDR2 SVGAGI. The CDR3 length is 14 residues. Losses at the gene ends were 7 bases for V and 1 base for J; bases not matched to a gene: 5. CDR3 nucleotide sequence: TGTGCCAGCATCATGGACAGGGCGAACACTGAAGCTTTCTTT. It yields the protein CASIMDRANTEAFF.